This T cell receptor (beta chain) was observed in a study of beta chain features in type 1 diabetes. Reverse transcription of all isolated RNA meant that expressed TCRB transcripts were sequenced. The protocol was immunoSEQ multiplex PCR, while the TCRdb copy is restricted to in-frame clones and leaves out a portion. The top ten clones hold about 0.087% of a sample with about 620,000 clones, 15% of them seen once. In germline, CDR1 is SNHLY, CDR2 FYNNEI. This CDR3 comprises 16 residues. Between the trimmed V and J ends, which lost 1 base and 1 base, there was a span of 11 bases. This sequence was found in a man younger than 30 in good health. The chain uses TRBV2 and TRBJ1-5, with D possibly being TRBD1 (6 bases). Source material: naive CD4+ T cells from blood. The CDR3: CASSEGSGVSNQPQHF. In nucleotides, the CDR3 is TGTGCCAGCAGTGAAGGTTCAGGGGTGAGCAATCAGCCCCAGCATTTT.